Listed below are T cell receptor beta chains from one sample, sequenced in a study of cytomegalovirus exposure and HLA in healthy donors. Sequenced by immunoSEQ multiplex PCR; TCRdb stores in-frame clones only, minus some. The sample lists about 150,000 clones, 74% occurring once. The sequenced sample was PBMCs. The receptor source for this set is a man younger than 40 in good health and CMV-seronegative. Both conserved end residues are part of each CDR3. A D gene is named only where the DNA matches it firmly. Clone size is shown for a subset of rows, as once, few, many or a class of expanded clone.

cdr3_aa: CASSLMKGGSRSNQPQHF
cdr3_nt: TGTGCCAGCAGTTTGATGAAGGGAGGGAGTAGGAGCAATCAGCCCCAGCATTTT
v_call: TRBV28
d_call: NA
j_call: TRBJ1-5
clone_size: NA

cdr3_aa: CASSTGRTLGANVLTF
cdr3_nt: TGTGCCAGTAGTACCGGAAGGACACTTGGGGCCAACGTCCTGACTTTC
v_call: TRBV19
d_call: NA
j_call: TRBJ2-6
clone_size: NA

cdr3_aa: CASSEDRYSNQPQHF
cdr3_nt: TGTGCCAGCAGTGAAGACAGGTATAGCAATCAGCCCCAGCATTTT
v_call: TRBV2
d_call: NA
j_call: TRBJ1-5
clone_size: NA

cdr3_aa: CASHRTGGNEQYF
cdr3_nt: TGTGCCAGCCACCGGACAGGGGGAAACGAGCAGTACTTC
v_call: TRBV6-5
d_call: TRBD1
j_call: TRBJ2-7
clone_size: few

cdr3_aa: CASSSSGGQFF
cdr3_nt: TGTGCCAGCAGCTCTAGCGGGGGGCAGTTCTTC
v_call: TRBV2
d_call: TRBD2
j_call: TRBJ2-1
clone_size: NA

cdr3_aa: CATGTAINSPLNF
cdr3_nt: TGTGCCACCGGGACAGCGATCAATTCACCCCTCAACTTT
v_call: TRBV10-3
d_call: TRBD1
j_call: TRBJ1-6
clone_size: NA

cdr3_aa: CASSLGDRAAGNTIYF
cdr3_nt: TGCGCCAGCAGCTTGGGGGACAGGGCAGCTGGAAACACCATATATTTT
v_call: TRBV5-1
d_call: TRBD1
j_call: TRBJ1-3
clone_size: NA

cdr3_aa: CASSFRADEQYF
cdr3_nt: TGTGCCAGCAGCTTCAGGGCGGACGAGCAGTACTTC
v_call: TRBV7-9
d_call: NA
j_call: TRBJ2-7
clone_size: NA

cdr3_aa: CASSSPGIHEQFF
cdr3_nt: TGTGCCAGCAGCTCCCCGGGGATTCATGAGCAGTTCTTC
v_call: TRBV7-9
d_call: NA
j_call: TRBJ2-1
clone_size: NA

cdr3_aa: CASRDDRRDYGYTF
cdr3_nt: TGTGCCAGCAGAGACGACAGGCGGGACTATGGCTACACCTTC
v_call: TRBV7-9
d_call: NA
j_call: TRBJ1-2
clone_size: NA

cdr3_aa: CASSPYSLRVDEQFF
cdr3_nt: TGTGCCAGCAGCCCCTATAGCCTCCGGGTCGATGAGCAGTTCTTC
v_call: TRBV13
d_call: NA
j_call: TRBJ2-1
clone_size: NA

cdr3_aa: CASSLRGLQETQYF
cdr3_nt: TGCGCCAGCAGCTTGCGGGGTTTACAAGAGACCCAGTACTTC
v_call: TRBV5-1
d_call: NA
j_call: TRBJ2-5
clone_size: NA

cdr3_aa: CASSNPDRDYGYTF
cdr3_nt: TGTGCCAGCAGTAACCCGGACAGGGACTATGGCTACACCTTC
v_call: TRBV2
d_call: TRBD1
j_call: TRBJ1-2
clone_size: NA

cdr3_aa: CASRPNSGGNSPLHF
cdr3_nt: TGTGCCAGCAGACCCAATTCAGGGGGCAATTCACCCCTCCACTTT
v_call: TRBV11-3
d_call: TRBD1
j_call: TRBJ1-6
clone_size: NA

cdr3_aa: CASSLAGPAGNTGELFF
cdr3_nt: TGTGCCAGCAGCTTAGCTGGCCCAGCGGGGAACACCGGGGAGCTGTTTTTT
v_call: TRBV7-6
d_call: NA
j_call: TRBJ2-2
clone_size: NA

cdr3_aa: CASSLEDRGFTGELFF
cdr3_nt: TGTGCCAGCAGCTTAGAGGACAGGGGTTTCACCGGGGAGCTGTTTTTT
v_call: TRBV7-3
d_call: TRBD1
j_call: TRBJ2-2
clone_size: NA

cdr3_aa: CASSLYVTGELFF
cdr3_nt: TGTGCCAGCAGCCTCTACGTCACCGGGGAGCTGTTTTTT
v_call: TRBV13
d_call: NA
j_call: TRBJ2-2
clone_size: few

cdr3_aa: CASSPTGVNEQFF
cdr3_nt: TGTGCCAGCAGCCCCACAGGGGTCAATGAGCAGTTCTTC
v_call: TRBV9
d_call: TRBD1
j_call: TRBJ2-1
clone_size: NA

cdr3_aa: CASSAQMNTEAFF
cdr3_nt: TGTGCCAGCAGCGCTCAGATGAACACTGAAGCTTTCTTT
v_call: TRBV11-3
d_call: NA
j_call: TRBJ1-1
clone_size: NA

cdr3_aa: CASSQNLAGPSYNEQFF
cdr3_nt: TGTGCCAGCAGCCAAAATCTAGCGGGCCCCTCCTACAATGAGCAGTTCTTC
v_call: TRBV14
d_call: TRBD2
j_call: TRBJ2-1
clone_size: NA

cdr3_aa: CASSIGYGSSYEQYF
cdr3_nt: TGTGCCAGTAGTATAGGGTACGGGAGCTCCTACGAGCAGTACTTC
v_call: TRBV19
d_call: NA
j_call: TRBJ2-7
clone_size: NA

cdr3_aa: CSAPRQLEAFF
cdr3_nt: TGCAGTGCGCCTCGACAGCTTGAAGCTTTCTTT
v_call: TRBV20-1
d_call: NA
j_call: TRBJ1-1
clone_size: NA